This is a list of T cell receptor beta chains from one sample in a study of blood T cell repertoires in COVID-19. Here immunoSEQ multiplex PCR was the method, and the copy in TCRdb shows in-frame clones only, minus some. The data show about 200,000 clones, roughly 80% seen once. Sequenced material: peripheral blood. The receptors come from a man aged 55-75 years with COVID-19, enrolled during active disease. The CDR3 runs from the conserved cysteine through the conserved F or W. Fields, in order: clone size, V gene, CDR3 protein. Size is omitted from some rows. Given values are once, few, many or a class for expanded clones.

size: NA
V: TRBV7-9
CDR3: CAEIRRTSGKTDTQYF

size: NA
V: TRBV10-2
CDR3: CASSERQGIPYEQYF

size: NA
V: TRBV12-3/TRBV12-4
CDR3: CASSLVQGTTHF

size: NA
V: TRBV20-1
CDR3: CSAKGGKEQYF

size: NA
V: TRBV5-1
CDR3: CASSSGGAGSSGYTF

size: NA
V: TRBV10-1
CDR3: CASKGDVDGEQYF

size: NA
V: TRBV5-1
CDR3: CASSLDATSYEQYF

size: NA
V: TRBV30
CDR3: CASGGHLNQPQHF

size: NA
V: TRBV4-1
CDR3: CASRPTDSYNEQFF

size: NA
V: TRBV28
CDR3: CASSLTGYGNTIYF

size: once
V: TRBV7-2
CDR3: CASSLGQGKYEQYF

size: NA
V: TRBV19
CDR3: CASSWDRGRGSTDTQYF

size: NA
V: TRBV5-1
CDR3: CASSPTGSNQPQHF

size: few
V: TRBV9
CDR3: CASSVDGGNQPQHF